The clone carrying this TCR beta chain occurred once. Study processing details: By means of reference gene primer amplification, nucleated cell counts were estimated. Measured with immunoSEQ multiplex PCR; TCRdb has only the in-frame clones, and not every one. Clone size and the V and J calls come from that table; the DNA yielded D and trimming. This sample has 56,000 or so clones, with less than 90% found just once. Per germline, CDR1 SGHRS and CDR2 YFSETQ. This CDR3 comprises 15 residues. V was pared by 3 bases and J by 5 bases, with 14 bases between. This specimen comes from a study of blood T cell repertoires in COVID-19. Study information: Material from acute and convalescent COVID-19 was sourced from the United States, Italy and Spain. Nucleic acid was either cDNA or gDNA, and it came from T cells, B-cell-depleted T cells, or PBMCs.

The gene calls are TRBV5-1 and TRBJ1-4, with D perhaps TRBD1 (6 bases). What was sequenced was peripheral blood. The receptor comes from a woman of 80 years or more with acute or convalescent COVID-19. For the CDR3, the DNA is TGCGCCAGCAGCTCCGGACAGATGAACAATGAAAAACTGTTTTTT. Translated, it gives CASSSGQMNNEKLFF.